This TCR beta chain is drawn from a study of human T cells and chemical hapten exposure. Study context: Patients were given diphenylcyclopropenone on the scalp weekly across the approximately 24-week study.

This CDR3 contains 15 residues. The trim removed 7 bases at V and 13 bases at J, leaving 14 bases unmatched. CDR1 is SGDLS, CDR2 YYNGEE, per germline. TCRdb fed the RACE reads into MiXCR, producing one record per CDR3 protein. The sample carries roughly 45,000 distinct CDR3 sequences, 9.3% recorded once. Time point given: patch test 1, 2 weeks after DPC sensitization. Treatment in this sample: therapeutic diphenylcyclopropenone sensitization with weekly scalp DPC. This clonotype was detected many times. The specimen was whole blood, collected in connection with sensitization to the hapten diphenylcyclopropenone (DPC). The clonotype was recovered from a woman aged 45 to 65 with alopecia areata. Some clones in this sample may be carry-over from other donors' samples. This chain connects TRBV9 to TRBJ1-4, with 12 bases lining up with TRBD1. The CDR3 DNA follows: TGTGCCAGCGGACCAGGAGGGACAGGGGGCCGTACACTGTTTTTT. Protein product: CASGPGGTGGRTLFF.